These 16 T cell receptor beta chains originate from one sample sequenced in a study of post-analysis software for immune sequencing data (dated by TCRdb to the mid-2010s). What the authors observed across the whole study: A handful of TRBV segments, including TRBV5-6, TRBV5-1 and TRBV20-1, were significantly more frequent in patients than controls.

No antigen is known for these receptors. Library preparation was by PCR. The sequencing machine was an Illumina HiSeq 2500. Unique molecular identifiers were incorporated into TCR beta cDNA libraries to reduce PCR and sequencing biases. The raw public reads went through TCRdb reprocessing: fastp at Q25, MiXCR clone calling, in-frame beta chains kept. Rows are unified per CDR3 protein, each entry keeping the most common DNA and genes. Recorded for this sample are 800,000 to 950,000 distinct CDR3 sequences; about 53% of them occurred a single time. Approximately 4.5% of the sample goes to the ten largest clones. Sequencing was performed on blood. The receptors were sampled from a girl aged 10 to 17 with multiple sclerosis.

This clonotype was found a few times. The genes are TRBV29-1 and TRBJ2-5, with D uncertain. The J call is uncertain, as TRBJ2-7 better fits the DNA end. This CDR3 comprises 12 residues. Germline assignment: CDR1 SQVTM and CDR2 ANQGSEA. CDR3 protein: CSAMDGTYEQYF. The CDR3 bases are TGCAGCGCCATGGACGGAACCTACGAGCAGTACTTC.

V usage is TRBV4-1 and J usage is TRBJ2-7, with D maybe TRBD2 (5 bases). CDR3 length: 17 amino acids. V was trimmed by 1 base and J by 2 bases, leaving 18 bases between them. The germline gives CDR1 MGHRA, CDR2 YSYEKL. The CDR3 DNA reads as TGCGCCAGCAGCCAAGGGGGTCTGGGCGCGGGCACCTACGAGCAGTACTTC. Translation gives CASSQGGLGAGTYEQYF.

This chain uses TRBV12-3 or TRBV12-4 with TRBJ2-6, with TRBD1 matching 7 bases. V gave up 5 bases and J gave up 0 bases; unmatched junction bases: 7. The CDR3 is made up of 17 amino acids. The CDR3 DNA follows: TGTGCCAGCAGTGGCGCCAGGGGGAGCTCTGGGGCCAACGTCCTGACTTTC. Protein: CASSGARGSSGANVLTF.

The gene calls are TRBV7-3 and TRBJ2-3; D is unresolved. Trimming left V 4 bases short and J 4 bases short, with 12 bases between. Germline values: CDR1 SGHTA, CDR2 FQGTGA. The CDR3 spans 14 residues. The CDR3 coding sequence is TGTGCCAGCAGCTCTACAGTCTCTTCAGATACGCAGTATTTT. Its translation is CASSSTVSSDTQYF.

The sample holds a few counts of this clonotype. The rearrangement uses TRBV20-1 and TRBJ1-5; TRBD1 might be the D (6 bases). Germline V gene data show CDR1 as DFQATT and CDR2 as SNEGSKA (reference sequence). V was trimmed by 5 bases and J by 1 base, leaving 9 bases between them. This CDR3 is built from 13 residues. The CDR3 loop reads CSARQGSNQPQHF. The CDR3 coding sequence is TGCAGTGCTCGTCAGGGGAGCAATCAGCCCCAGCATTTT.

This clonotype was recorded a few times. The chain has TRBV12-3 or TRBV12-4 and TRBJ2-7, with D unresolved. Trimming removed 2 bases at V and 3 bases at J, with 8 bases between. The CDR3 sequence is 13 residues long. The CDR3 coding sequence is TGTGCCAGCAGTTTATTGACATACTACGAGCAGTACTTC. Encoded protein: CASSLLTYYEQYF.

V gene TRBV12-3 or TRBV12-4 combines with J gene TRBJ2-5; 11 bases line up with TRBD2. The CDR3 is 14 residues long. The V gene end was trimmed by 5 bases and the J gene end by 3 bases; junction bases not matched to a gene: 2. The chain's CDR3 is CASSKTSGEETQYF. CDR3 sequence (DNA): TGTGCCAGCAGTAAGACTAGCGGGGAAGAGACCCAGTACTTC.

This clonotype was counted only a few times. The gene calls are TRBV4-2 and TRBJ2-1; TRBD2 agrees at 12 bases. The CDR3 totals 18 residues. Losses at the gene ends were 4 bases for V and 0 bases for J; bases not matched to a gene: 7. Germline V lookup: CDR1 LGHNA, CDR2 YNFKEQ. The CDR3 DNA reads TGTGCCAGCAGCCCCAGACTAGCGGGGGTTCCCTCCTACAATGAGCAGTTCTTC. Amino acids: CASSPRLAGVPSYNEQFF.

The chain is built from TRBV7-3 and TRBJ2-7, with D perhaps matching TRBD2 (6 bases). V lost 2 bases and J lost 2, with 13 bases in between. The CDR3 has 15 amino acids. Germline loops: CDR1 SGHTA, CDR2 FQGTGA. CDR3 DNA: TGTGCCAGCAGCTTATCGAGCGGACTACCCTACGAGCAGTACTTC. Protein sequence: CASSLSSGLPYEQYF.

The chain joins TRBV5-6 to TRBJ1-2; no clear D. CDR1 and CDR2 from the germline V gene are SGHDT and YYEEEE. The CDR3 consists of 14 residues. V lost 1 base and J lost 7, with 14 bases in between. This CDR3 reads CASSLIQLRSGYTF. The CDR3 DNA sequence: TGTGCCAGCAGCTTGATACAGTTAAGAAGTGGCTACACCTTC.

In this sample, this clonotype turned up a few times. The J gene is TRBJ2-7, the V gene TRBV29-1, with 13 positions matching TRBD2. Germline trimming cut 7 bases from V and 3 bases from J; bases unmatched to any gene: 3. The V gene's germline CDR1 is SQVTM and CDR2 ANQGSEA. The CDR3 runs to 13 residues. Written as DNA, the CDR3 is TGCAGCGGAAGACTAGCGGGAGGCTACGAGCAGTACTTC. It yields the protein CSGRLAGGYEQYF.

The CDR3 loop reads CASSLAAGYTEAFF. CDR3 coding DNA: TGTGCCAGCAGCTTAGCGGCGGGGTACACTGAAGCTTTCTTT. The chain employs TRBV7-9 and TRBJ1-1, with D unclear. The CDR3 loop spans 14 amino acids. Trimming left V 0 bases short and J 3 bases short, with 8 bases between. The germline CDR1 and CDR2 sequences are SEHNR and FQNEAQ (reference sequence).

The count of this clonotype is one. The chain combines TRBV5-1 with TRBJ2-7, with 8 bases lining up with TRBD1. With 4 bases clipped from V and 4 bases from J, the junction kept 10 bases outside the gene matches. CDR1 SGHRS and CDR2 YFSETQ come from the germline V gene. The CDR3 is made up of 15 amino acids. CDR3 sequence reads: CASSNPTGAGYEQYF. In DNA, the CDR3 is TGCGCCAGCAGCAATCCGACAGGGGCGGGTTACGAGCAGTACTTC.

This chain connects TRBV15 to TRBJ1-6, with TRBD1 matching 7 bases. CDR1 is LNHNV, CDR2 YYDKDF, per germline (reference sequence). J lost 5 bases, V lost 4 bases, and 5 bases had no gene match. This CDR3 spans 15 amino acids. CDR3 sequence: CATSKGATNNSPLHF. CDR3 DNA: TGTGCCACCAGCAAGGGGGCGACCAATAATTCACCCCTCCACTTT.

The rearrangement links TRBV29-1 to TRBJ1-2; D not certain. Trimming took off 6 bases at V and 4 bases at J, with 9 bases between the two ends. From germline, CDR1 is SQVTM and CDR2 ANQGSEA. The CDR3 sequence is 11 residues long. Written as DNA, the CDR3 is TGCAGCGTGACGAATCTCTATGGCTACACCTTC. This sequence encodes CSVTNLYGYTF. The whole variable domain, filled in from reference TRBV29-1 and TRBJ1-2, reads SAVISQKPSRDICQRGTSLTIQCQVDSQVTMMFWYRQQPGQSLTLIATANQGSEATYESGFVIDKFPISRPNLTFSTLTVSNMSPEDSSIYLCSVTNLYGYTFGSGTRLTVV.

The chain carries TRBV6-2 or TRBV6-3 and TRBJ2-5; possibly TRBD1 for D (5 bases). This CDR3 spans 14 amino acids. V was clipped by 6 bases and J by 3 bases, with 14 bases between them. Looked up from germline, CDR1 is MNHEY and CDR2 is SVGEGT. CDR3 sequence: CASRQQAIEETQYF. The DNA of the CDR3 is TGTGCCAGCAGGCAACAGGCGATAGAAGAGACCCAGTACTTC.